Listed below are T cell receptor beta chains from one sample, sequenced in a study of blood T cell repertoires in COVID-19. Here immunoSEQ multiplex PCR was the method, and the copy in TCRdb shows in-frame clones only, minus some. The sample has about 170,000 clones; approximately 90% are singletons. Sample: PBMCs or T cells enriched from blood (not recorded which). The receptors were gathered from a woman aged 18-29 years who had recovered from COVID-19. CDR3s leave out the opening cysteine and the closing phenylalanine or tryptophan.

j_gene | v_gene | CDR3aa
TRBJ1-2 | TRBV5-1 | ASSSDRVSHYT
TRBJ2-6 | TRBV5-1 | ASSPDYSGANVLT
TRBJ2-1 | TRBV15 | ATSSDRGPSNEQF
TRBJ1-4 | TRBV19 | ASSTGQGPTGGNEKLF
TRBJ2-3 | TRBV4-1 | ASSQVSGSTDTQY
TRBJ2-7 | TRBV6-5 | ASSGGTLYEQY
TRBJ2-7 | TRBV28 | ASSLFSYEQY
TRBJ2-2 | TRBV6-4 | ASSTHPTSIVGELF
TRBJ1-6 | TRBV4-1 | ASRGLLSSYNSPLH
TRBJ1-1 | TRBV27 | ASSLSGRALNTEAF
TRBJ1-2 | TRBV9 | ASTGQLSYGYT
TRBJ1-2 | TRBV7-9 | ASSQTLQGET
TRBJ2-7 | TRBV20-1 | SASASREQY
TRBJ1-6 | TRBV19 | ASSTLGAGNSPLH
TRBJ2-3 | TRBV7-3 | ASSLTSTGLAGLGSDTQY
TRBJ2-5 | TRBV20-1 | SASVRRTSRETQY
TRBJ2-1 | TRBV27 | ASSRGSWNEQF
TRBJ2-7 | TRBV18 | ASSTLDRGTYEQY
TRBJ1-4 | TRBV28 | ASSSQGAGEKLF
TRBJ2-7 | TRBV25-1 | ASSETGGTYEQY
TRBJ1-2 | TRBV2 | ASTLSQANYGYT
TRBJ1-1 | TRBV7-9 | ASRAGQGSTEAF
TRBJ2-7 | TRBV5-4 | ASSGGLAGGIPSYEQY
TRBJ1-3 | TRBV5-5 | ASRLPGSGNTIY